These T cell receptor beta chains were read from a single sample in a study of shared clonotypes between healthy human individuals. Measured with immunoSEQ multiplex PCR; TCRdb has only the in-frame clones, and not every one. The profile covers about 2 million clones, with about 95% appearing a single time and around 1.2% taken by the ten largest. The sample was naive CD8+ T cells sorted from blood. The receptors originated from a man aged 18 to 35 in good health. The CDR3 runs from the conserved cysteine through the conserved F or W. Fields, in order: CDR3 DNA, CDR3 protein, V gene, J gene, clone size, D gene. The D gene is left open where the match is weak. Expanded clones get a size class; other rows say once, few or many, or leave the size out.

CDR3nt: TGCGCCAGCAGCCACGGCCAGGGACTGGGCACCGGGGAGCTGTTTTTT
CDR3aa: CASSHGQGLGTGELFF
v_gene: TRBV4-1
j_gene: TRBJ2-2
abundance: NA
d_gene: NA

CDR3nt: TGTGCCAGCAGTTACGGGGACTTCTACAATGAGCAGTTCTTC
CDR3aa: CASSYGDFYNEQFF
v_gene: TRBV6-5
j_gene: TRBJ2-1
abundance: NA
d_gene: NA

CDR3nt: TGCGCCAGCAGCCAAGGTATCGGGCCCCGGTTGGACGAGCAGTACTTC
CDR3aa: CASSQGIGPRLDEQYF
v_gene: TRBV4-1
j_gene: TRBJ2-7
abundance: NA
d_gene: NA

CDR3nt: TGTGCCAGCACCCCCTTGGGGGGGCCCTCCTACGAGCAGTACTTC
CDR3aa: CASTPLGGPSYEQYF
v_gene: TRBV28
j_gene: TRBJ2-7
abundance: NA
d_gene: NA

CDR3nt: TGTGCCAGCGAACATACGAAAGAGACCCAGTACTTC
CDR3aa: CASEHTKETQYF
v_gene: TRBV6-5
j_gene: TRBJ2-5
abundance: NA
d_gene: NA

CDR3nt: TGTGCCAGCAGCCCCCTCGTCTCGACTCTCTATGGCTACACCTTC
CDR3aa: CASSPLVSTLYGYTF
v_gene: TRBV28
j_gene: TRBJ1-2
abundance: NA
d_gene: NA

CDR3nt: TGCAGCGTTGAAGATCCAGCGGGAGAATACGAGCAGTACTTC
CDR3aa: CSVEDPAGEYEQYF
v_gene: TRBV29-1
j_gene: TRBJ2-7
abundance: NA
d_gene: TRBD2

CDR3nt: TGTGCCAGCAGCTTAGATGGGGGGGGCAATGAGCAGTTCTTC
CDR3aa: CASSLDGGGNEQFF
v_gene: TRBV11-2
j_gene: TRBJ2-1
abundance: once
d_gene: TRBD2

CDR3nt: TGTGCCAGCATTGAAGCGGGGGGGTACTACAATGAGCAGTTCTTC
CDR3aa: CASIEAGGYYNEQFF
v_gene: TRBV6-1
j_gene: TRBJ2-1
abundance: NA
d_gene: TRBD2

CDR3nt: TGTGCCAGCAGCTTGGCTGTGGAGACTAGCACAGATACGCAGTATTTT
CDR3aa: CASSLAVETSTDTQYF
v_gene: TRBV5-4
j_gene: TRBJ2-3
abundance: NA
d_gene: NA

CDR3nt: TGTGCCTGGGAGGACAGCCCCTCCTACGAGCAGTACTTC
CDR3aa: CAWEDSPSYEQYF
v_gene: TRBV30
j_gene: TRBJ2-7
abundance: NA
d_gene: NA

CDR3nt: TGTGCCAGCAGCTTGGGGTTGGGACAGGGGGCTTCCTACGAGCAGTACTTC
CDR3aa: CASSLGLGQGASYEQYF
v_gene: TRBV5-6
j_gene: TRBJ2-7
abundance: NA
d_gene: TRBD1

CDR3nt: TGTGCCAGCAGCTTAGCTCTTGGGGGAGGGTCCTACAATGAGCAGTTCTTC
CDR3aa: CASSLALGGGSYNEQFF
v_gene: TRBV7-2
j_gene: TRBJ2-1
abundance: NA
d_gene: TRBD2

CDR3nt: TGTGCCAGCAGTGAAGTCGGCCTGGGCACAGATACGCAGTATTTT
CDR3aa: CASSEVGLGTDTQYF
v_gene: TRBV2
j_gene: TRBJ2-3
abundance: NA
d_gene: NA

CDR3nt: TGTGCCAGCAGTGTCGAGGACAGTTATAATTCACCCCTCCACTTT
CDR3aa: CASSVEDSYNSPLHF
v_gene: TRBV6-1
j_gene: TRBJ1-6
abundance: NA
d_gene: NA

CDR3nt: TGTGCCAGCAGGGAAGCGCGGTTGGGCAGGGAATCCTACAATGAGCAGTTCTTC
CDR3aa: CASREARLGRESYNEQFF
v_gene: TRBV2
j_gene: TRBJ2-1
abundance: NA
d_gene: NA

CDR3nt: TGTGCCAGCAGCTTACAGGGAGCTAGTGAAGCTTTCTTT
CDR3aa: CASSLQGASEAFF
v_gene: TRBV7-6
j_gene: TRBJ1-1
abundance: NA
d_gene: NA

CDR3nt: TGCGCCAGCCTAGAAGCAGGGAGGGCCGACTATGGCTACACCTTC
CDR3aa: CASLEAGRADYGYTF
v_gene: TRBV10-2
j_gene: TRBJ1-2
abundance: NA
d_gene: NA

CDR3nt: TGCGCCAGCAGTGAGTCCGATGGTTTTCACCTCCACTTT
CDR3aa: CASSESDGFHLHF
v_gene: TRBV10-1
j_gene: TRBJ1-6
abundance: few
d_gene: NA

CDR3nt: TGCGCCAGCAGCTTGGTAGAGATAAGGCCCGGGGAGCTGTTTTTT
CDR3aa: CASSLVEIRPGELFF
v_gene: TRBV5-1
j_gene: TRBJ2-2
abundance: few
d_gene: NA

CDR3nt: TGTGCCAGCAGTTCCCCCAGGGGGATTGAAGCTTTCTTT
CDR3aa: CASSSPRGIEAFF
v_gene: TRBV27
j_gene: TRBJ1-1
abundance: NA
d_gene: TRBD1

CDR3nt: TGTGCCAGCAGCCCTAGCCCTGCCCCCGACGGAGCCAAAAACATTCAGTACTTC
CDR3aa: CASSPSPAPDGAKNIQYF
v_gene: TRBV11-2
j_gene: TRBJ2-4
abundance: NA
d_gene: NA

CDR3nt: TGTGCCAGTAGGCCCCTCAGGGAAGATCAGCCCCAGCATTTT
CDR3aa: CASRPLREDQPQHF
v_gene: TRBV19
j_gene: TRBJ1-5
abundance: NA
d_gene: NA

CDR3nt: TGTGCCAGCAGCCGAACCGGGGGCGACACAGATACGCAGTATTTT
CDR3aa: CASSRTGGDTDTQYF
v_gene: TRBV11-2
j_gene: TRBJ2-3
abundance: NA
d_gene: NA

CDR3nt: TGCAGCGTAATGGACGGATATAGCAATCAGCCCCAGCATTTT
CDR3aa: CSVMDGYSNQPQHF
v_gene: TRBV29-1
j_gene: TRBJ1-5
abundance: NA
d_gene: NA

CDR3nt: TGTGCCAGCAGCGCGACTGGAAATGGCTACACCTTC
CDR3aa: CASSATGNGYTF
v_gene: TRBV2
j_gene: TRBJ1-2
abundance: NA
d_gene: NA

CDR3nt: TGTGCCAGCAGCTTGGCCCCCGGTTGGGGCAATCAGCCCCAGCATTTT
CDR3aa: CASSLAPGWGNQPQHF
v_gene: TRBV5-6
j_gene: TRBJ1-5
abundance: once
d_gene: NA

CDR3nt: TGTGCCAGTAGTCCGCGGGACAGGCCCCTCGGTGAGCAGTACTTC
CDR3aa: CASSPRDRPLGEQYF
v_gene: TRBV19
j_gene: TRBJ2-7
abundance: NA
d_gene: TRBD1

CDR3nt: TGTGCCAGCAGCGAAGGGGTCGACGAGCAGTACTTC
CDR3aa: CASSEGVDEQYF
v_gene: TRBV5-4
j_gene: TRBJ2-7
abundance: NA
d_gene: NA

CDR3nt: TGTGCCAGCAGTGAAGCGGCCAGGGCTAGGAGCTATGGCTACACCTTC
CDR3aa: CASSEAARARSYGYTF
v_gene: TRBV6-1
j_gene: TRBJ1-2
abundance: NA
d_gene: NA

CDR3nt: TGCGCCAGCAGTGAAGGTGGGAGCAATCAGCCCCAGCATTTT
CDR3aa: CASSEGGSNQPQHF
v_gene: TRBV10-2
j_gene: TRBJ1-5
abundance: NA
d_gene: NA

CDR3nt: TGTGCCAGCAGCGAAAGGGATCTACGACCAGATACGCAGTATTTT
CDR3aa: CASSERDLRPDTQYF
v_gene: TRBV7-9
j_gene: TRBJ2-3
abundance: NA
d_gene: NA

CDR3nt: TGTGCCAGCAGTGCGGGGGTTTGGGGGGACAGGGAACACTATGGCTACACCTTC
CDR3aa: CASSAGVWGDREHYGYTF
v_gene: TRBV25-1
j_gene: TRBJ1-2
abundance: NA
d_gene: TRBD1

CDR3nt: TGTGCCAGCAGTTTACTTGGGACAGGGGGTACAGATACGCAGTATTTT
CDR3aa: CASSLLGTGGTDTQYF
v_gene: TRBV27
j_gene: TRBJ2-3
abundance: NA
d_gene: TRBD1

CDR3nt: TGCGCCAGCAGGGCCGGACAGGGGGCAAGAACTGAAGCTTTCTTT
CDR3aa: CASRAGQGARTEAFF
v_gene: TRBV4-1
j_gene: TRBJ1-1
abundance: NA
d_gene: TRBD1